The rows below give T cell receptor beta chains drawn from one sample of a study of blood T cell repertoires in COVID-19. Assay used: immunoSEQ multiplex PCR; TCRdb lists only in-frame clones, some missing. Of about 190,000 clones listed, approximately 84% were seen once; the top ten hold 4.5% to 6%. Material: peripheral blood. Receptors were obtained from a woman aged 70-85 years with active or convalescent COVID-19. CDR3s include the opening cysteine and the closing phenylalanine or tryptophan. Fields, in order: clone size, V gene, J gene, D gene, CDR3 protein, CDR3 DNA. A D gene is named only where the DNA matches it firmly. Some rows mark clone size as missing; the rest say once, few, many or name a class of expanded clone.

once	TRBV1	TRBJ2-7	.	CTRMASGRENQYEQYF	TGCACCCGGATGGCTAGCGGGAGAGAAAACCAATACGAGCAGTACTTC
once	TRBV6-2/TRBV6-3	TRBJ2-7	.	CASSRDISFGTYEQYF	TGTGCCAGCAGCCGGGACATAAGTTTCGGGACCTACGAGCAGTACTTC
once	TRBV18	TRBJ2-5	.	CASSRNYQETQYF	TGTGCCAGCTCACGCAACTACCAAGAGACCCAGTACTTC
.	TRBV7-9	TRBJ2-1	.	CASSLPGAGNEQFF	TGTGCCAGCAGCTTACCGGGAGCGGGCAATGAGCAGTTCTTC
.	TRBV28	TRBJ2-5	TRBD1	CASSPGGTGREETQYF	TGTGCCAGCAGCCCCGGGGGGACAGGGAGGGAAGAGACCCAGTACTTC
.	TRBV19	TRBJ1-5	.	CASRGGAVGQPQHF	TGTGCCAGTCGGGGGGGGGCTGTCGGTCAGCCCCAGCATTTT
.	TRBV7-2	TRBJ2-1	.	CASSKQGTLYNEQFF	TGTGCCAGCAGCAAACAGGGTACCCTCTACAATGAGCAGTTCTTC
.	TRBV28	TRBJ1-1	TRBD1	CASSLWGTGMNTEAFF	TGTGCCAGCAGTTTATGGGGGACAGGCATGAACACTGAAGCTTTCTTT
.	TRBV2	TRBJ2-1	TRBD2	CASSERGVVQFF	TGTGCCAGCAGTGAACGGGGGGTAGTGCAGTTCTTC
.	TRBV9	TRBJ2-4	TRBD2	CASSVERVSGRAFQYF	TGTGCCAGCAGCGTAGAAAGGGTTAGCGGGAGGGCCTTTCAGTACTTC
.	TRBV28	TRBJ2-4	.	CASSLTVAKNIQYF	TGTGCCAGCAGTTTAACGGTAGCCAAAAACATTCAGTACTTC
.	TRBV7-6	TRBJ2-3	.	CASSLGRGGTDTQYF	TGTGCCAGCAGCTTAGGGAGAGGCGGCACAGATACGCAGTATTTT
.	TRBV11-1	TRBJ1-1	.	CASSFQGLLGTEAFF	TGTGCCAGCAGCTTCCAGGGCCTCCTGGGCACTGAAGCTTTCTTT
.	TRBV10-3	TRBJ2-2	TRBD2	CAISDRAGAGTGELFF	TGTGCCATCAGTGACCGAGCGGGAGCGGGCACCGGGGAGCTGTTTTTT
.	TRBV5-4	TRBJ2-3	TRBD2	CASRLRTSGNTDTQYF	TGTGCCAGCAGATTACGGACTAGCGGGAACACAGATACGCAGTATTTT
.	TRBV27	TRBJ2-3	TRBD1	CASSSGQGRDTQYF	TGTGCCAGCAGTTCGGGACAGGGGAGAGATACGCAGTATTTT
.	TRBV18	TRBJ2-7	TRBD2	CASSSLRPLADTTYEQYF	TGTGCCAGCTCGTCCCTTCGTCCGCTAGCGGACACCACCTACGAGCAGTACTTC
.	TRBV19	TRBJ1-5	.	CASSIVAGQGNQPQHF	TGTGCCAGTAGTATAGTGGCAGGGCAGGGCAATCAGCCCCAGCATTTT
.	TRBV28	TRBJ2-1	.	CASTLGGGYEQFF	TGTGCCAGCACATTGGGTGGGGGGTATGAGCAGTTCTTC
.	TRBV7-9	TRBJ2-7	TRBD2	CASSPSGTRASEQYF	TGTGCCAGCAGCCCCTCAGGGACTAGGGCCTCCGAGCAGTACTTC
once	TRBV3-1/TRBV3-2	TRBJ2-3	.	CASSQNFLSTDTQYF	TGTGCCAGCAGCCAAAACTTCCTTAGCACAGATACGCAGTATTTT
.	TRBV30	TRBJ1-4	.	CAWKSGQLIGKLFF	TGTGCCTGGAAGAGCGGGCAGCTGATTGGAAAACTGTTTTTT
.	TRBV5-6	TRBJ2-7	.	CASTLGRGLEQYF	TGTGCCAGCACCCTAGGGCGGGGGCTCGAGCAGTACTTC
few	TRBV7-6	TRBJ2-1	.	CASSLSTGGLRLQFF	TGTGCCAGCAGCTTAAGTACAGGGGGACTACGACTACAGTTCTTC
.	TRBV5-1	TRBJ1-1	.	CASSAVGGAEAFF	TGCGCCAGCAGCGCGGTTGGGGGCGCTGAAGCTTTCTTT
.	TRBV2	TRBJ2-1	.	CASTRWAVNNEQFF	TGTGCCAGCACCCGTTGGGCCGTTAACAATGAGCAGTTCTTC
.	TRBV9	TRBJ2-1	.	CASSVFKVSSYNEQFF	TGTGCCAGCAGCGTTTTTAAAGTGAGCTCCTACAATGAGCAGTTCTTC
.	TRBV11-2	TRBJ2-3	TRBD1	CASSHGQDLNTQYF	TGTGCCAGCAGCCACGGACAGGATTTAAATACGCAGTATTTT
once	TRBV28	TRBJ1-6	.	CASSLNSGPGLPLHF	TGTGCCAGCAGTTTAAACTCAGGGCCCGGATTGCCCCTCCACTTT
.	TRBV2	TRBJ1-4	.	CASSVSGGSNEKLFF	TGTGCCAGCAGTGTTAGCGGGGGGTCTAATGAAAAACTGTTTTTT
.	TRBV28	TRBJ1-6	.	CASSLGGLNSPLHF	TGTGCCAGCAGTTTAGGGGGCTTAAATTCACCCCTCCACTTT
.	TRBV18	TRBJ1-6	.	CASSPSRGFSPLHF	TGTGCCAGCTCACCTTCTAGGGGGTTCTCACCCCTCCACTTT
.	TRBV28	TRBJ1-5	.	CASSGRDWQPQHF	TGTGCCAGCAGTGGCAGGGATTGGCAGCCCCAGCATTTT
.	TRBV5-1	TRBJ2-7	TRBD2	CASSLTSGSYEQYF	TGCGCCAGCAGCTTGACTAGCGGGAGCTACGAGCAGTACTTC
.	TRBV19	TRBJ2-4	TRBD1	CASSTRTGANIQYF	TGTGCCAGTAGTACCCGGACAGGGGCCAACATTCAGTACTTC
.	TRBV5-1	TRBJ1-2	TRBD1	CASSLDRGNYGYTF	TGCGCCAGCAGCTTAGACAGGGGGAACTATGGCTACACCTTC
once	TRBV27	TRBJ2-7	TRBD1	CASSKGTGGYYEQYF	TGTGCCAGCAGTAAGGGGACAGGGGGTTACTACGAGCAGTACTTC
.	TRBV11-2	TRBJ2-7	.	CASSLKSWVGTFIRYEQYF	TGTGCCAGCAGCTTAAAGTCGTGGGTAGGGACATTCATCCGCTACGAGCAGTACTTC
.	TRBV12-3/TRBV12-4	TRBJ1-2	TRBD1	CASSPQGAGGYTF	TGTGCCAGCAGCCCTCAGGGGGCTGGTGGCTACACCTTC
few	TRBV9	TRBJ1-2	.	CASSVGVRDGYTF	TGTGCCAGCAGCGTAGGTGTCCGGGATGGCTACACCTTC
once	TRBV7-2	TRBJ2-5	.	CASSPSSLQETQYF	TGTGCCAGCAGCCCATCTAGCCTCCAAGAGACCCAGTACTTC
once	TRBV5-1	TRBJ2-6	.	CASSEAGANVLTF	TGCGCCAGCAGCGAGGCAGGGGCCAACGTCCTGACTTTC
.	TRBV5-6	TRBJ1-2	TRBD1	CASSLGGSGGLSGYTF	TGTGCCAGCAGCTTGGGTGGTTCAGGGGGCTTAAGTGGCTACACCTTC
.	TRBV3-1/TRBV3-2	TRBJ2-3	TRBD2	CASSQELGVAGADTQYF	TGTGCCAGCAGCCAAGAGCTCGGGGTAGCGGGAGCAGATACGCAGTATTTT
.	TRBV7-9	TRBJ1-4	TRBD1	CASRRPPGQGLTNEKLFF	TGTGCCAGCAGACGTCCACCGGGACAGGGATTAACTAATGAAAAACTGTTTTTT
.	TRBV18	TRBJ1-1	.	CASSPLVLRDTEAFF	TGTGCCAGCTCACCACTCGTGTTGAGGGACACTGAAGCTTTCTTT
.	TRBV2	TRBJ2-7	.	CASSERAGHYEQYF	TGTGCCAGCAGTGAGAGGGCAGGTCATTACGAGCAGTACTTC
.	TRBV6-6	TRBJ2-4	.	CASTPGTAKNIQYF	TGTGCCAGCACCCCAGGGACTGCCAAAAACATTCAGTACTTC